The rows below give T cell receptor beta chains drawn from one sample of a study of CD8+ T cells in alopecia areata. Profiled with immunoSEQ multiplex PCR; TCRdb holds only in-frame clones, not every one. The repertoire consists of 150,000 to 180,000 clones, with 45% to 60% occurring once and the leading ten covering roughly a fifth. The sequenced sample was CD8+ T cells sorted from blood, obtained at week 0. Receptor source: a human donor with alopecia areata. Both conserved end residues are part of each CDR3. Each record gives: V gene, CDR3 protein.

V gene: TRBV9; CDR3 protein: CASSVDPASGGTDTQYF
V gene: TRBV2; CDR3 protein: CASSYDSSSTDTQYF
V gene: TRBV29-1; CDR3 protein: CTFLDRYNEQFF
V gene: TRBV19; CDR3 protein: CASGWSANTGELFF
V gene: TRBV29-1; CDR3 protein: CSVDDGGSYEQYF
V gene: TRBV9; CDR3 protein: CASSGQGATDTQYF
V gene: TRBV11-2; CDR3 protein: CASSLDPDYSAEQYF
V gene: TRBV7-2; CDR3 protein: CASSSLAGGSSEQFF
V gene: TRBV10-3; CDR3 protein: CAIRDRDYEQYF
V gene: TRBV29-1; CDR3 protein: CSVEGFVQDTNTGELFF
V gene: TRBV7-9; CDR3 protein: CASSNMTVDTEAFF
V gene: TRBV5-1; CDR3 protein: CASSLSGGRKTQYF
V gene: TRBV6-6; CDR3 protein: CASSYSDSLNYGYTF
V gene: TRBV5-1; CDR3 protein: CASYGGANYGYTF
V gene: TRBV25-1; CDR3 protein: CASSDGNSPLHF
V gene: TRBV9; CDR3 protein: CASSGGTGGAEAFF
V gene: TRBV6-5; CDR3 protein: CASSWGGTDTQYF
V gene: TRBV5-1; CDR3 protein: CASRHDRDKRREQYF
V gene: TRBV19; CDR3 protein: CASSIAGQREQYF
V gene: TRBV5-6; CDR3 protein: CASSWDRTYEQYF
V gene: TRBV30; CDR3 protein: CAWRTGLNQPQHF
V gene: TRBV29-1; CDR3 protein: CSVLGQGSYGYTF
V gene: TRBV11-2; CDR3 protein: CASSYRQGSYNEQFF
V gene: TRBV6-5; CDR3 protein: CASRPDEQRETQYF
V gene: TRBV6-5; CDR3 protein: CASSKTGAETQYF
V gene: TRBV5-6; CDR3 protein: CASSGHYRDRDTEAFF
V gene: TRBV27; CDR3 protein: CASSLGRDTTYEQYF
V gene: TRBV13; CDR3 protein: CASSLRVQGLEETQYF
V gene: TRBV12-5; CDR3 protein: CASGLETGDSYEQYF
V gene: TRBV30; CDR3 protein: CAWRDTLYGYTF
V gene: TRBV29-1; CDR3 protein: CSVWAGPYGYTF
V gene: TRBV7-6; CDR3 protein: CASSRGGGSTQETQYF
V gene: TRBV25-1; CDR3 protein: CASSETQAITDTQYF
V gene: TRBV30; CDR3 protein: CAWSRDSSYEQYF
V gene: TRBV9; CDR3 protein: CASSGRPDTQYF
V gene: TRBV29-1; CDR3 protein: CSVGGDPNYGYTF
V gene: TRBV7-9; CDR3 protein: CASSLVANYGYTF
V gene: TRBV9; CDR3 protein: CASSPTGAPTPYGYTF
V gene: TRBV20-1; CDR3 protein: CSAGTKEQYF
V gene: TRBV29-1; CDR3 protein: CSVGGGSTYEQYF
V gene: TRBV5-6; CDR3 protein: CASSLTGQPQHF
V gene: TRBV27; CDR3 protein: CASSFGNEQFF
V gene: TRBV15; CDR3 protein: CATSRDGPYGYTF
V gene: TRBV15; CDR3 protein: CATSSPGTGNQPQHF
V gene: TRBV25-1; CDR3 protein: CASSRGRGVIQYF
V gene: TRBV5-6; CDR3 protein: CASSLMARVEQFF
V gene: TRBV29-1; CDR3 protein: CSVDGGHGYGYTF
V gene: TRBV2; CDR3 protein: CASLLAGGESLHNEQFF
V gene: TRBV29-1; CDR3 protein: CSVVFGSRTYEQYF
V gene: TRBV29-1; CDR3 protein: CSVDAGQWEGYTF
V gene: TRBV29-1; CDR3 protein: CSVGRALDGYTF
V gene: TRBV27; CDR3 protein: CASSLSGRSNTEAFF
V gene: TRBV14; CDR3 protein: CASSQVQAFF
V gene: TRBV13; CDR3 protein: CASSKDRGPYNEQFF